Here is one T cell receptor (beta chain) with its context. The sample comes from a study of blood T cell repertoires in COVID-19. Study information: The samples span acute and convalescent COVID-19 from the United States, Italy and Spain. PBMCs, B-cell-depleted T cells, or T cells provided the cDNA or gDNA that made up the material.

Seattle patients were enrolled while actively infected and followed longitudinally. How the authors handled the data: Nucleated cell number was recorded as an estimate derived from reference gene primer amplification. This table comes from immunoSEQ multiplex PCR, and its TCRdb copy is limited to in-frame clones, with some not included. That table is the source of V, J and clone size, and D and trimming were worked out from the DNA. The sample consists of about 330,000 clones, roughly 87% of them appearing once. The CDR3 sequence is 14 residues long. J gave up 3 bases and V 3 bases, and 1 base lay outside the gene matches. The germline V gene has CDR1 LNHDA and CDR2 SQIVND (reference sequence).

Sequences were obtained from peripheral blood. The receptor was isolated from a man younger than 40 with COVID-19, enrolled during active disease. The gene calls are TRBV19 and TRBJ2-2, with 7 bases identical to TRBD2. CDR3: CASSILADTGELFF. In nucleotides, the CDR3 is TGTGCCAGTAGTATTCTAGCGGACACCGGGGAGCTGTTTTTT. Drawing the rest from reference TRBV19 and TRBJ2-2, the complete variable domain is DGGITQSPKYLFRKEGQNVTLSCEQNLNHDAMYWYRQDPGQGLRLIYYSQIVNDFQKGDIAEGYSVSREKKESFPLTVTSAQKNPTAFYLCASSILADTGELFFGEGSRLTVL.